The 31 T cell receptor beta chains presented below share a single source sample, sequenced in a study of blood T cell repertoires in COVID-19. The assay was immunoSEQ multiplex PCR, and TCRdb's table has in-frame clones only and misses some. The sample records about 170,000 clones, 85% being singletons. The sample consisted of peripheral blood. The receptors stem from a human donor with acute or convalescent COVID-19. The donor label of this sample is uncertain.

V is TRBV5-1 and J is TRBJ2-3, with 15 positions matching TRBD2. CDR1 is SGHRS, CDR2 YFSETQ, per germline. This CDR3 is 20 amino acids long. With 3 bases clipped from V and 2 bases from J, the junction kept 13 bases outside the gene matches. The chain's CDR3 is CASSYPHSGTSGGHTDTQYF. CDR3 DNA: TGCGCCAGCAGCTACCCACACTCCGGGACTAGCGGGGGGCACACAGATACGCAGTATTTT.

The chain couples TRBV30 to TRBJ1-1; D uncertain. Trimming removed 5 bases at V and 0 bases at J, with 10 bases between. Germline loops: CDR1 GTSNPN, CDR2 SVGIG (reference sequence). The length of the CDR3 is 13 residues. CDR3 nucleotide sequence: TGTGCCTGGGGGTCGGGTATGAACACTGAAGCTTTCTTT. Its protein product is CAWGSGMNTEAFF.

This chain connects TRBV11-3 to TRBJ1-2; 8 nucleotides align to TRBD1. V lost 5 bases, J lost 2 bases, and 7 bases stayed unmatched. CDR1 and CDR2 from the germline V gene are SGHNT and YENEEA. The CDR3 runs to 15 residues. Here the CDR3 reads CASSQGQGANYGYTF. The CDR3 DNA follows: TGTGCCAGCAGCCAAGGACAGGGCGCCAACTATGGCTACACCTTC.

J is TRBJ1-1 and V is TRBV18; possible D gene TRBD1, 5 bases. CDR1 KGHSH and CDR2 LQKENI come from the germline V gene. This CDR3 is 15 amino acids long. V shed 3 bases and J shed 5 bases, with 16 bases lying between them. The chain's CDR3 is CASSPQDTGRTEAFF. In DNA form, the CDR3 reads TGTGCCAGCTCACCTCAGGACACGGGGAGGACTGAAGCTTTCTTT.

The V call is TRBV6-5, the J call TRBJ1-1; 8 bases are a match to TRBD1. V trimming: 5 bases; J trimming: 2 bases; junction bases outside the gene matches: 7. The V gene's germline CDR1 is MNHEY and CDR2 SVGAGI. This CDR3 has 15 residues. The CDR3 sequence: CASSRSGTGNTEAFF. CDR3 bases: TGTGCCAGCAGTCGCTCCGGGACAGGTAACACTGAAGCTTTCTTT.

A few counts support this clone. An end of the junction differs from the germline gene, which may be a read error. This chain uses TRBV7-2 with TRBJ1-1, with D possibly TRBD1 on 5 matching bases. This CDR3 region has 13 residues. Germline V gene data show CDR1 as SGHTA and CDR2 as FQGNSA. The CDR3 protein is CASSLSAYQDISF. The CDR3 coding sequence is TGTGCCAGCAGCTTAAGTGCTTATCAGGACATCAGCTTT.

The chain recombines TRBV28 with TRBJ1-3, with unresolved D. Germline CDR1 MDHEN, CDR2 SYDVKM. Trimming took off 7 bases at V and 3 bases at J, with 16 bases between the two ends. This CDR3 spans 15 amino acids. The CDR3 region is CASTLVGLGGNTIYF. The CDR3 DNA sequence: TGTGCCAGCACCCTTGTCGGACTCGGTGGAAACACCATATATTTT. The full variable domain, completed using reference TRBV28 and TRBJ1-3, is DVKVTQSSRYLVKRTGEKVFLECVQDMDHENMFWYRQDPGLGLRLIYFSYDVKMKEKGDIPEGYSVSREKKERFSLILESASTNQTSMYLCASTLVGLGGNTIYFGEGSWLTVV.

The rearrangement uses TRBV4-2 and TRBJ2-7; tentative D call: TRBD1 (6 bases). Per germline, CDR1 LGHNA and CDR2 YNFKEQ. The CDR3 covers 13 residues. Between the trimmed V and J ends, which lost 1 base and 3 bases, there was a span of 7 bases. This CDR3 reads CASSQGGRYEQYF. In DNA form, the CDR3 reads TGTGCCAGCAGCCAAGGGGGGCGCTACGAGCAGTACTTC.

The J gene is TRBJ1-5, the V gene TRBV6-5; 7 bases line up with TRBD1. CDR1 is MNHEY and CDR2 is SVGAGI in the germline V gene. The CDR3 is 14 residues long. The V gene end was trimmed by 10 bases and the J gene end by 4 bases; junction bases not matched to a gene: 10. As DNA, the CDR3 is TGTGCCATCCAGCGGTTCAGGGGGAATCAGCCCCAGCATTTT. Amino acid sequence: CAIQRFRGNQPQHF.

J is TRBJ1-3 and V is TRBV7-9; D is possibly TRBD1 (5 bases). V lost 7 bases to trimming and J lost 0 bases, with 19 bases between them. Germline loops: CDR1 SEHNR, CDR2 FQNEAQ (reference sequence). The CDR3 loop spans 17 amino acids. Written as DNA, the CDR3 is TGTGCCAGCAACATCGATCGCGGGGCCATCTCTGGAAACACCATATATTTT. Translating it yields CASNIDRGAISGNTIYF.

This sequence joins TRBV7-6 and TRBJ1-6, with 9 bases lining up with TRBD1. Germline V CDR1 and CDR2: SGHVS, FNYEAQ. V trimming: 5 bases; J trimming: 6 bases; junction bases outside the gene matches: 2. The CDR3 is 14 residues long. The CDR3 reads CASSGGQGNSPLHF. DNA for the CDR3: TGTGCCAGCAGCGGGGGACAGGGTAATTCACCCCTCCACTTT.

The chain couples TRBV24-1 to TRBJ2-2; tentatively, D is TRBD1 (6 bases). Germline V gene data show CDR1 as KGHDR and CDR2 as SFDVKD. The CDR3 length is 17 residues. With 1 base removed from V and 0 bases from J, the gap between germline ends came to 11 bases. Written as DNA, the CDR3 is TGTGCCACCAGTGATTTTCGGAGGACAGCGAACACCGGGGAGCTGTTTTTT. Amino acid sequence: CATSDFRRTANTGELFF.

V is TRBV20-1 and J is TRBJ2-7; D not resolved. The CDR3 has 14 residues. Trimming shortened V by 3 bases and J by 0 bases, and 12 bases separated the two germline ends. Germline CDR1 is DFQATT and CDR2 is SNEGSKA (reference sequence). In DNA form, the CDR3 reads TGCAGTGCTAGTCTGGGCTCGGACTCCTACGAGCAGTACTTC. Protein product: CSASLGSDSYEQYF.

Only a few counts were recorded for this clone. J is TRBJ2-3 and V is TRBV30; the match to TRBD1 covers 9 bases. The V gene end was trimmed by 0 bases and the J gene end by 6 bases; junction bases not matched to a gene: 4. Germline-derived CDR1 and CDR2 are GTSNPN and SVGIG (reference sequence). The CDR3 sequence is 14 residues long. For the CDR3, the DNA is TGTGCCTGGAGTGTGGGACAGGGTCTCGATACGCAGTATTTT. Its translation is CAWSVGQGLDTQYF.

The chain is built from TRBV2 and TRBJ2-7; TRBD1 agrees at 8 bases. V lost 6 bases, J lost 2 bases, and 6 bases stayed unmatched. This CDR3 is 14 amino acids long. Germline V lookup: CDR1 SNHLY, CDR2 FYNNEI. The CDR3 DNA is TGTGCCAGCAGCGGGGACAGGCGACCCTACGAGCAGTACTTC. Its protein is CASSGDRRPYEQYF.

This clone was counted once. The chain uses TRBV9 and TRBJ2-4, with a possible D match to TRBD1 (6 bases). In germline, CDR1 is SGDLS, CDR2 YYNGEE. This CDR3 contains 14 residues. V lost 3 bases to trimming and J lost 8 bases, with 15 bases between them. CDR3 protein: CASSATGTGDIQYF. The CDR3 coding sequence is TGTGCCAGCAGCGCCACAGGGACGGGCGACATTCAGTACTTC.

A note on this clone: The same CDR3 can be traced to other DNA sequences in this sample. The chain has TRBV18 and TRBJ2-7; D may be TRBD2 (5 bases). CDR1 and CDR2 from the germline V gene are KGHSH and LQKENI. This CDR3 has 13 amino acids. V was cut by 2 bases and J by 0 bases, with 5 bases left in between. The CDR3 region is CASSPGSSYEQYF. CDR3 bases: TGTGCCAGCTCACCAGGGAGCTCCTACGAGCAGTACTTC.

The rearrangement joins TRBV7-6 to TRBJ1-3; TRBD1 agrees at 9 bases. This CDR3 contains 16 residues. With 4 bases clipped from V and 4 bases from J, the junction kept 8 bases outside the gene matches. Germline loops: CDR1 SGHVS, CDR2 FNYEAQ. CDR3 sequence reads: CASSSEQGARGNTIYF. The CDR3 DNA reads as TGTGCCAGCAGCTCGGAACAGGGGGCGCGAGGAAACACCATATATTTT.

This clone is a singleton in its sample. The chain uses TRBV4-1 and TRBJ1-1; TRBD1 might be the D (5 bases). Trimming removed 8 bases at V and 1 base at J, with 11 bases between. Germline values: CDR1 MGHRA, CDR2 YSYEKL. This CDR3 contains 13 residues. CDR3: CASGSDRNTEAFF. The DNA of the CDR3 is TGCGCCAGCGGATCCGACAGGAACACTGAAGCTTTCTTT.

The chain is built from TRBV4-1 and TRBJ1-1, with TRBD1 identical over 7 bases. This CDR3 comprises 18 residues. Germline lookup yields CDR1 MGHRA and CDR2 YSYEKL. With 1 base clipped from V and 5 bases from J, the junction kept 16 bases outside the gene matches. The CDR3 nucleotides are TGCGCCAGCAGCCAAGGAGGCCGGGGACAGCCGTTTTTTACTGAAGCTTTCTTT. The encoded protein is CASSQGGRGQPFFTEAFF.

The chain carries TRBV24-1 and TRBJ2-2, with TRBD1 as a possible D gene (6 bases). V was shortened by 5 bases and J by 5 bases, with 14 bases between the two germline ends. The CDR3 loop spans 15 amino acids. The V gene's germline CDR1 is KGHDR and CDR2 SFDVKD. The DNA for the CDR3 is TGTGCCACCAGTGGGGACACCCTTGGGACCGGGGAGCTGTTTTTT. Its translation: CATSGDTLGTGELFF.

This chain links TRBV5-1 with TRBJ1-4, with a tentative D call TRBD1 (6 bases). V was shortened by 5 bases and J by 7 bases, with 15 bases between the two germline ends. This CDR3 region has 14 residues. Per germline, CDR1 SGHRS and CDR2 YFSETQ. DNA for the CDR3: TGCGCCAGCAGGCAACAGGGAAGGGGTGAAAAACTGTTTTTT. It yields the protein CASRQQGRGEKLFF.

The rearrangement links TRBV5-6 to TRBJ2-7; a possible D gene is TRBD2 (6 bases). The germline gives CDR1 SGHDT, CDR2 YYEEEE. This CDR3 has 15 amino acids. V was shortened by 2 bases and J by 2 bases, with 14 bases between the two germline ends. For the CDR3, the DNA is TGTGCCAGCAGCTTATGGCGCAGGACTACCTACGAGCAGTACTTC. It yields the protein CASSLWRRTTYEQYF.

The genes are TRBV3-1 (or the pseudogene TRBV3-2) and TRBJ1-2; D gene uncertain. Looked up from germline, CDR1 is LGHDT and CDR2 is YNNKEL (reference sequence). Trimming took 2 bases from V and 6 from J, leaving 4 bases between them. This CDR3 contains 11 residues. The CDR3 DNA reads TGTGCCAGCAGCCAACGGGATGGCTACACCTTC. Its protein product is CASSQRDGYTF.

The chain uses TRBV25-1 and TRBJ2-5; D is perhaps TRBD1 (6 bases). The CDR3 has 17 amino acids. Trimming removed 3 bases from V and 1 base from J, with 18 bases in between. The germline CDR1 and CDR2 sequences are MGHDK and SYGVNS. The chain's CDR3 is CASSDFLKGVLQETQYF. The CDR3 DNA is TGTGCCAGCAGTGACTTCCTCAAGGGGGTTCTCCAAGAGACCCAGTACTTC.

J is TRBJ1-2 and V is TRBV3-1 (or the pseudogene TRBV3-2); perhaps TRBD1 as D (6 bases). The V end was cut by 4 bases, the J end by 8 bases, with 17 bases between. This CDR3 is 14 amino acids long. Germline V gene data show CDR1 as LGHDT and CDR2 as YNNKEL (reference sequence). DNA of the CDR3: TGTGCCAGCAGCCTCCCGGGGGGGCCAAAAGGCTACACCTTC. Amino acids: CASSLPGGPKGYTF.

The chain couples TRBV20-1 to TRBJ1-2; 7 nucleotides agree with TRBD1. This CDR3 is built from 14 residues. From germline, CDR1 is DFQATT and CDR2 SNEGSKA (reference sequence). Trimming at V came to 3 bases and at J to 4 bases, leaving 8 bases not matched to a gene. CDR3 nucleotide sequence: TGCAGTGCTAGTCCTAGAAGGGACAGCTATGGCTACACCTTC. Translation: CSASPRRDSYGYTF.

The chain recombines TRBV7-6 with TRBJ2-2; no clear D gene. This CDR3 has 14 amino acids. Germline CDR1 reads SGHVS; CDR2 reads FNYEAQ. The V gene lost 0 bases and the J gene lost 5 bases, with 7 bases spanning the gap. DNA for the CDR3: TGTGCCAGCAGCTTAGCGGCCGAAACCGGGGAGCTGTTTTTT. It yields the protein CASSLAAETGELFF.

The rearrangement uses TRBV3-1 (or the pseudogene TRBV3-2) and TRBJ2-1, with D unresolved. CDR3 length equals 13 residues. Between the trimmed V and J ends, which lost 1 base and 10 bases, there was a span of 11 bases. Germline CDR1 LGHDT, CDR2 YNNKEL (reference sequence). The CDR3 reads CASSQGGLEEQFF. In nucleotides, the CDR3 is TGTGCCAGCAGCCAAGGAGGATTAGAAGAGCAGTTCTTC.

The rearrangement links TRBV3-1 (or the pseudogene TRBV3-2) to TRBJ1-2; 8 nucleotides agree with TRBD1. Germline V lookup: CDR1 LGHDT, CDR2 YNNKEL (reference sequence). The trim removed 6 bases at V and 4 bases at J, leaving 4 bases unmatched. This CDR3 is 13 amino acids long. The CDR3 coding sequence is TGTGCCAGCAGACTCGGGACAGGCTATGGCTACACCTTC. Amino acids: CASRLGTGYGYTF.

The chain is built from TRBV5-1 and TRBJ1-4, with D perhaps matching TRBD1 (5 bases). Trimming removed 1 base at V and 5 bases at J, with 12 bases between. The CDR3 spans 15 residues. The germline V gene has CDR1 SGHRS and CDR2 YFSETQ. As DNA, the CDR3 is TGCGCCAGCAGCTTGTTAGGGGCCGAGAATGAAAAACTGTTTTTT. Its protein is CASSLLGAENEKLFF.